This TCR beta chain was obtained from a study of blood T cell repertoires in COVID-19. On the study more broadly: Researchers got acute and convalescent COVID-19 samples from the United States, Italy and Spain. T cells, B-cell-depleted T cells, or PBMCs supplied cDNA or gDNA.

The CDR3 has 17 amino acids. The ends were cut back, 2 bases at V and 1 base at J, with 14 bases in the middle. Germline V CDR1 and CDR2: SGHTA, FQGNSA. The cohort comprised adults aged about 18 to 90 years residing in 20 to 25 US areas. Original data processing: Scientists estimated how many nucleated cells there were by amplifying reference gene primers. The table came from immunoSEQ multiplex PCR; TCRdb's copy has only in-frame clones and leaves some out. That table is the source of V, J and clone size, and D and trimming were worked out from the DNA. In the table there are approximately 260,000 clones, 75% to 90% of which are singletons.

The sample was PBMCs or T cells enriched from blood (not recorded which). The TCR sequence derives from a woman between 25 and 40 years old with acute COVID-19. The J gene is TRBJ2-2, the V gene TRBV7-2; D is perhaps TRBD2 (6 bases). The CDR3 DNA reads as TGTGCCAGCAGCTTATCGAAAGCGGGTATGAACACCGGGGAGCTGTTTTTT. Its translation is CASSLSKAGMNTGELFF.